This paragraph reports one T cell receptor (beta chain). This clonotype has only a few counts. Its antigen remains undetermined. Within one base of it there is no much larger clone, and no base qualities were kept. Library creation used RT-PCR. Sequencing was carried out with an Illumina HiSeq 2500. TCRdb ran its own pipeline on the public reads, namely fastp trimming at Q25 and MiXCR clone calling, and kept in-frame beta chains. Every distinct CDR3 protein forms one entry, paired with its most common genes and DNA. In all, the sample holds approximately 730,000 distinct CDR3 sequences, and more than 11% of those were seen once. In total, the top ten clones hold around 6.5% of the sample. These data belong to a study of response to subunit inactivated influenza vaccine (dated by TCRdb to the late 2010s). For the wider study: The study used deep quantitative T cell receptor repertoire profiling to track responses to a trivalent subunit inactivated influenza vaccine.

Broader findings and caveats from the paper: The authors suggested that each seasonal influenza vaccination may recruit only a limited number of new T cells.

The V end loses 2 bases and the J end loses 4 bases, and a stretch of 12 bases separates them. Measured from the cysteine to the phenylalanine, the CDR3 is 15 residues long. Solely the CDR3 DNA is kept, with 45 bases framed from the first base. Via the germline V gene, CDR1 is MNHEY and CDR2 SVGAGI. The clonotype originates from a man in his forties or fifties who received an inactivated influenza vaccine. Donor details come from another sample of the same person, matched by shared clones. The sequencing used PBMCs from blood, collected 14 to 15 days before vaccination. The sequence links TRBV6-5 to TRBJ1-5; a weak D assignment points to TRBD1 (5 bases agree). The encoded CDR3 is CASSYSQGSNQPQHF. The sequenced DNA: TGTGCCAGCAGTTACAGCCAGGGCTCGAATCAGCCCCAGCATTTT.